The next 22 T cell receptor beta chains were all read from a single sample in a study of blood T cell repertoires in COVID-19. The method was immunoSEQ multiplex PCR; TCRdb's version includes in-frame clones alone and lacks a portion of them. The profile covers 250,000 or so clones, with roughly 91% appearing a single time and approximately 9% taken by the ten largest. The specimen was PBMCs or T cells enriched from blood (not recorded which). These receptors were collected from a man aged 35 to 55 who had recovered from COVID-19.

This chain links TRBV7-9 with TRBJ1-4; no reliable D call. The CDR3 sequence is 14 residues long. Trimming cost V 1 base and J 8 bases, with 11 bases left between them. Germline CDR1 reads SEHNR; CDR2 reads FQNEAQ (reference sequence). CDR3 sequence (DNA): TGTGCCAGCAGCTTAGTATCACCAGTCGAAAAACTGTTTTTT. Translating gives CASSLVSPVEKLFF. The full variable domain, with the rest looked up from reference TRBV7-9 and TRBJ1-4, is DTGVSQNPRHKITKRGQNVTFRCDPISEHNRLYWYRQTLGQGPEFLTYFQNEAQLEKSRLLSDRFSAERPKGSFSTLEIQRTEQGDSAMYLCASSLVSPVEKLFFGSGTQLSVL.

This clone was seen a few times. The rearrangement joins TRBV7-3 to TRBJ1-1; possible D gene TRBD1, 5 bases. CDR1 is SGHTA and CDR2 is FQGTGA in the germline V gene. This CDR3 has 15 residues. Trimming removed 3 bases at V and 5 bases at J, with 16 bases between. The CDR3 loop is CASSLGGNMQTEAFF. Written as DNA, the CDR3 is TGTGCCAGCAGCTTGGGGGGGAACATGCAAACTGAAGCTTTCTTT. Based on the CDR3 plus reference TRBV7-3 and TRBJ1-1, the full variable domain is GAGVSQTPSNKVTEKGKYVELRCDPISGHTALYWYRQSLGQGPEFLIYFQGTGAADDSGLPNDRFFAVRPEGSVSTLKIQRTERGDSAVYLCASSLGGNMQTEAFFGQGTRLTVV.

The chain is built from TRBV7-2 and TRBJ1-6, with D possibly being TRBD1 (6 bases). Germline loops: CDR1 SGHTA, CDR2 FQGNSA. The V and J ends lost 5 bases and 9 bases respectively, with 14 bases between them. The CDR3 contains 14 residues. The CDR3 is CASSRLQGRSPLHF. In DNA form, the CDR3 reads TGTGCCAGCAGCCGCCTGCAGGGGCGTTCACCCCTCCACTTT.

The chain recombines TRBV4-1 with TRBJ1-2, with 9 nucleotides matching TRBD1. CDR1 is MGHRA and CDR2 is YSYEKL in the germline V gene. There are 16 residues in the CDR3. Germline trimming cut 1 base from V and 6 bases from J; bases unmatched to any gene: 9. The CDR3 loop is CASSQGLDRGLHGYTF. The CDR3 region has the DNA TGCGCCAGCAGCCAAGGGCTAGACAGGGGGTTGCATGGCTACACCTTC.

The chain is built from TRBV19 and TRBJ1-1; no clear D gene. Trimming removed 7 bases from V and 0 bases from J, with 15 bases in between. Germline V gene data show CDR1 as LNHDA and CDR2 as SQIVND (reference sequence). This CDR3 contains 15 residues. CDR3 DNA sequence: TGTGCCAGTACCCGGGATCGGGTCATGAACACTGAAGCTTTCTTT. Its translation is CASTRDRVMNTEAFF.

The rearrangement uses TRBV10-2 and TRBJ2-2; 9 bases fit TRBD2. The CDR3 contains 16 residues. Germline lookup yields CDR1 WSHSY and CDR2 SAAADI. The V segment lost 4 bases and the J segment 7 bases; nucleotides outside the gene matches: 10. CDR3 DNA: TGCGCCAGCAGTGCCGGGGTAGCGGGGGCCCTCGGGGAGCTGTTTTTT. Its translation: CASSAGVAGALGELFF.

The genes are TRBV5-1 and TRBJ1-6; TRBD1 is a possible D gene (5 bases). Germline V CDR1 and CDR2: SGHRS, YFSETQ. The ends were cut back, 0 bases at V and 14 bases at J, with 12 bases in the middle. The CDR3 loop spans 13 amino acids. The chain's CDR3 is CASSLAGASSLHF. CDR3 coding DNA: TGCGCCAGCAGCTTGGCTGGGGCATCTTCCCTCCACTTT.

The V call is TRBV6-6, the J call TRBJ2-7; 10 nucleotides align to TRBD1. V trimming: 5 bases; J trimming: 7 bases; junction bases outside the gene matches: 8. The CDR3 extends over 14 amino acids. The V gene's germline CDR1 is MNHNY and CDR2 SVGAGI (reference sequence). CDR3 in DNA: TGTGCCAGCAGTAGAGACAGGGGGCGGGGAGAGCAGTACTTC. Translating it yields CASSRDRGRGEQYF.

V gene TRBV7-9 combines with J gene TRBJ1-4, with a possible D match to TRBD1 (5 bases). Germline V gives CDR1 SEHNR, CDR2 FQNEAQ (reference sequence). The CDR3 has 13 residues. CDR3 nucleotide sequence: TGTGCTCACCGGGGGGCAACTAATGAAAAACTGTTTTTT. Translating gives CAHRGATNEKLFF. Full variable domain (missing parts from reference TRBV7-9 and TRBJ1-4): DTGVSQNPRHKITKRGQNVTFRCDPISEHNRLYWYRQTLGQGPEFLTYFQNEAQLEKSRLLSDRFSAERPKGSFSTLEIQRTEQGDSAMYLCAHRGATNEKLFFGSGTQLSVL.

The chain employs TRBV7-9 and TRBJ2-2; 8 bases agree with TRBD2. Trimming removed 4 bases from V and 1 base from J; junction bases left unmatched: 5. Germline assignment: CDR1 SEHNR and CDR2 FQNEAQ (reference sequence). The CDR3 length is 16 residues. CDR3 DNA sequence: TGTGCCAGCAGCTCCCTAGCGGGCCTGAACACCGGGGAGCTGTTTTTT. Translating it yields CASSSLAGLNTGELFF.

The chain combines TRBV28 with TRBJ1-2; 7 positions match TRBD1. Per germline, CDR1 MDHEN and CDR2 SYDVKM. The CDR3 spans 14 residues. V gave up 2 bases and J gave up 6 bases; unmatched junction bases: 6. Here the CDR3 DNA reads TGTGCCAGCAGTTTAGGTGACAGGGTCCATGGCTACACCTTC. Its protein product is CASSLGDRVHGYTF.

This clone was observed a few times. The chain joins TRBV7-2 to TRBJ2-2, with a weak D call TRBD1 (6 bases). The CDR3 is 15 residues long. The germline V gene encodes CDR1 SGHTA and CDR2 FQGNSA. Trimming left V 4 bases short and J 4 bases short, with 13 bases between. For the CDR3, the DNA is TGTGCCAGCAGCTGGAAGGGACAATCCACCGGGGAGCTGTTTTTT. Protein: CASSWKGQSTGELFF.

The chain is built from TRBV29-1 and TRBJ1-1; 10 positions agree with TRBD1. This CDR3 has 15 amino acids. Trimming took 6 bases from V and 4 from J; bases not matched to a gene: 11. Per germline, CDR1 SQVTM and CDR2 ANQGSEA. CDR3 sequence: CSVQTWDRGPTEAFF. CDR3 in DNA: TGCAGCGTCCAAACTTGGGACAGGGGTCCCACTGAAGCTTTCTTT.

The V call is TRBV9, the J call TRBJ2-3, with D tentatively TRBD2 (7 bases). Germline V lookup: CDR1 SGDLS, CDR2 YYNGEE. With 4 bases removed from V and 4 bases from J, the gap between germline ends came to 16 bases. CDR3 length equals 15 residues. The CDR3 sequence is CASSQRGAHPDTQYF. The CDR3 DNA reads TGTGCCAGCAGCCAACGGGGGGCGCACCCAGATACGCAGTATTTT.

This clone was found a few times. The chain is built from TRBV2 and TRBJ2-7; D gene uncertain. CDR3 length: 12 residues. From germline, CDR1 is SNHLY and CDR2 FYNNEI. V gave up 7 bases and J gave up 0 bases, with 7 bases separating them. The CDR3 DNA reads TGTGCCAGCATGGAGCCCTCCTACGAGCAGTACTTC. Its translation: CASMEPSYEQYF. The full variable domain, rest sourced from reference TRBV2 and TRBJ2-7, is EPEVTQTPSHQVTQMGQEVILRCVPISNHLYFYWYRQILGQKVEFLVSFYNNEISEKSEIFDDQFSVERPDGSNFTLKIRSTKLEDSAMYFCASMEPSYEQYFGPGTRLTVT.

The chain uses TRBV15 and TRBJ1-4; 7 nucleotides agree with TRBD1. Germline V gives CDR1 LNHNV, CDR2 YYDKDF (reference sequence). Germline trimming cut 4 bases from V and 5 bases from J; bases unmatched to any gene: 4. CDR3 length: 14 residues. In DNA form, the CDR3 reads TGTGCCACCAGCACGGGACAGTTAAATGAAAAACTGTTTTTT. This encodes CATSTGQLNEKLFF.

V usage is TRBV6-5 and J usage is TRBJ1-2; D perhaps matches TRBD1 (6 bases). The V gene lost 3 bases and the J gene lost 2 bases, with 13 bases spanning the gap. Germline-derived CDR1 and CDR2 are MNHEY and SVGAGI. The CDR3 is 15 residues long. In nucleotides, the CDR3 is TGTGCCAGCAGTTATCTTGACAGGCGGAACTATGGCTACACCTTC. Its translation is CASSYLDRRNYGYTF.

The chain employs TRBV3-1 (or the pseudogene TRBV3-2) and TRBJ1-4, with D maybe TRBD1 (6 bases). Trimming removed 4 bases from V and 5 bases from J, with 14 bases in between. This CDR3 has 15 residues. Germline V gene sequence: CDR1 LGHDT, CDR2 YNNKEL (reference sequence). DNA of the CDR3: TGTGCCAGCAGCCCTCTTGGGGGCGAAAATGAAAAACTGTTTTTT. Translating gives CASSPLGGENEKLFF.

The chain couples TRBV9 to TRBJ2-3; 11 bases line up with TRBD2. The CDR3 loop spans 18 amino acids. From germline, CDR1 is SGDLS and CDR2 YYNGEE. The V and J ends lost 0 bases and 5 bases, in that order; junction bases with no gene match: 11. The CDR3 is CASSVDFRLAGGQDTQYF. The CDR3 nucleotides read TGTGCCAGCAGCGTAGATTTTAGGCTAGCGGGAGGACAAGATACGCAGTATTTT.

The rearrangement links TRBV27 to TRBJ1-1, with 7 bases matching TRBD1. This CDR3 region has 19 residues. The trim removed 1 base at V and 1 base at J, leaving 15 bases unmatched. CDR1 and CDR2 (germline): MNHEY, SMNVEV (reference sequence). The CDR3 coding sequence is TGTGCCAGCAGTTTATATGGGACAGACGCAAACAACAAGAACACTGAAGCTTTCTTT. Its translation: CASSLYGTDANNKNTEAFF.

This chain links TRBV11-1 with TRBJ1-5; no clear D gene. The CDR3 is 12 amino acids. V was cut by 2 bases and J by 9 bases, with 8 bases left in between. CDR1 and CDR2 from the germline V gene are SGHAT and FQDESV (reference sequence). DNA for the CDR3: TGTGCCAGCAGCTTAACATCAGGGCCCCAGCATTTT. Protein: CASSLTSGPQHF.

This chain connects TRBV5-4 to TRBJ2-3; perhaps TRBD2 as D (6 bases). V shed 2 bases and J shed 4 bases, with 11 bases lying between them. The CDR3 has 14 amino acids. Germline V gene lookup returns CDR1 SGHNT and CDR2 YYREEE (reference sequence). The CDR3 bases are TGTGCCAGCAGCTTAGCGGGTTCTGCAGATACGCAGTATTTT. Protein: CASSLAGSADTQYF.